The clone carrying this TCR beta chain was observed a few times. The treatment: 15 to 20 received Ad26.COV2.S at low or high dose, single or two shots; several received placebo; per-sample allocation not given. Sampling happened 63 days after the first vaccine or placebo injection. Immunization relied on an Ad26 vector, which expressed Wuhan-strain SARS-CoV-2 spike. Libraries were prepared by immunoSEQ multiplex PCR; TCRdb keeps only in-frame clonotypes and omits some of them. The sample includes 250,000 to 300,000 clones, 70% to 90% of them seen just once. The trim removed 0 bases at V and 0 bases at J, leaving 8 bases unmatched. Germline CDR1 is SGDLS and CDR2 is YYNGEE. The CDR3 length is 18 residues. This specimen comes from a study of Ad26.COV2.S vaccination and SARS-CoV-2 variants. Study as a whole: Participants got Ad26.COV2.S intramuscularly, once or twice 56 days apart.

The specimen was peripheral blood, collected in a trial of Ad26.COV2.S vaccine versus placebo. This TCR derives from a person between 18 and 59 years old who received the Ad26.COV2.S COVID-19 vaccine or a placebo. The chain couples TRBV9 to TRBJ2-3; 9 positions match TRBD1. CDR3 DNA: TGTGCCAGCAGCGTAGGGGATGGGACAGGGACAAGCACAGATACGCAGTATTTT. Amino acid sequence: CASSVGDGTGTSTDTQYF.